One and the same sample provided the 22 T cell receptor beta chains below, sequenced in a study of CD8+ T cells in alopecia areata. Treatment described: oral pan-JAK inhibitor, 5-10 mg twice daily. Sequencing relied on a cDNA template that was reverse transcribed from extracted RNA. Produced via immunoSEQ multiplex PCR; TCRdb's table is partial and in-frame only. This sample has 250,000 to 350,000 clones; 60% occur once, and the top ten carry roughly 0.88%. The material sequenced was CD4+ T cells sorted from blood, taken at week 52, from a patient treated with tofacitinib. These receptors all come from a human donor with alopecia areata.

The chain joins TRBV30 to TRBJ1-5; D uncertain. Per germline, CDR1 GTSNPN and CDR2 SVGIG (reference sequence). CDR3 length: 14 residues. V gave up 2 bases and J gave up 9 bases, with 17 bases separating them. As DNA, the CDR3 is TGTGCCTGGAGTAATTCAATGGATGTAGTGCCCCAGCATTTT. This translates into CAWSNSMDVVPQHF. Supplemented by reference TRBV30 and TRBJ1-5, the full variable domain reads SQTIHQWPATLVQPVGSPLSLECTVEGTSNPNLYWYRQAAGRGLQLLFYSVGIGQISSEVPQNLSASRPQDRQFILSSKKLLLSDSGFYLCAWSNSMDVVPQHFGDGTRLSIL.

The V call is TRBV4-1, the J call TRBJ1-4; D not resolved. V was clipped by 5 bases and J by 0 bases, with 16 bases between them. CDR1 MGHRA and CDR2 YSYEKL come from the germline V gene. The CDR3 is made up of 17 amino acids. The CDR3 protein is CASSSGPRPATNEKLFF. CDR3 nucleotides: TGCGCCAGCAGCTCGGGCCCCCGTCCCGCAACTAATGAAAAACTGTTTTTT.

This clone has a handful of counts. The chain employs TRBV7-3 and TRBJ2-7, with TRBD1 matching over 9 bases. The CDR3 length is 13 residues. V lost 4 bases, J lost 5 bases, and 3 bases stayed unmatched. Germline V lookup: CDR1 SGHTA, CDR2 FQGTGA. CDR3 region: CASSWGQGNEQYF. The CDR3 DNA follows: TGTGCCAGCAGCTGGGGACAGGGAAACGAGCAGTACTTC. Using reference TRBV7-3 and TRBJ2-7 for the parts outside the CDR3, the full variable domain is GAGVSQTPSNKVTEKGKYVELRCDPISGHTALYWYRQSLGQGPEFLIYFQGTGAADDSGLPNDRFFAVRPEGSVSTLKIQRTERGDSAVYLCASSWGQGNEQYFGPGTRLTVT.

This clone was detected ten times or more. The rearrangement links TRBV4-1 to TRBJ1-3; D call uncertain. The CDR3 runs 18 residues. V was shortened by 1 base and J by 0 bases, with 16 bases between the two germline ends. Germline V gene sequence: CDR1 MGHRA, CDR2 YSYEKL. CDR3 DNA sequence: TGCGCCAGCAGCCAAGGAGGGCGAGGCCGGGGCTCTGGAAACACCATATATTTT. Amino acid sequence: CASSQGGRGRGSGNTIYF.

The rearrangement uses TRBV6-6 and TRBJ2-7; D may be TRBD1 or TRBD2 (7 bases each). V was clipped by 8 bases and J by 2 bases, with 13 bases between them. Germline V gene sequence: CDR1 MNHNY, CDR2 SVGAGI (reference sequence). CDR3 size: 13 residues. The CDR3 spells CASQGGRPYEQYF. The CDR3 DNA follows: TGTGCCAGCCAGGGGGGGAGGCCCTACGAGCAGTACTTC.

This clone was seen a few times. The chain recombines TRBV30 with TRBJ1-2; 7 bases align to TRBD1. The CDR3 loop spans 13 amino acids. CDR1 is GTSNPN and CDR2 is SVGIG in the germline V gene (reference sequence). With 4 bases clipped from V and 5 bases from J, the junction kept 7 bases outside the gene matches. The CDR3 DNA reads TGTGCCTGGAACCGGGACAGCAGTTATGGCTACACCTTC. It translates to CAWNRDSSYGYTF.

The rearrangement uses TRBV15 and TRBJ2-7; D is undetermined. The CDR3 covers 13 residues. Germline V lookup: CDR1 LNHNV, CDR2 YYDKDF (reference sequence). Deletions cut 1 base from V and 6 bases from J, with 10 bases between. CDR3 protein: CATSRVMFGEQYF. The CDR3 region has the DNA TGTGCCACCAGCAGAGTTATGTTTGGCGAGCAGTACTTC.

The chain has TRBV18 and TRBJ2-5, with 7 bases matching TRBD2. This CDR3 contains 15 residues. The junction had 6 bases not matched to a gene; V was cut back by 3 bases and J by 2 bases. Germline loops: CDR1 KGHSH, CDR2 LQKENI. The CDR3 DNA reads as TGTGCCAGCTCACCGGGAGGGTCAGGTCAAGAGACCCAGTACTTC. Translating gives CASSPGGSGQETQYF.

The V and J genes are TRBV7-2 and TRBJ1-6; 7 bases fit TRBD1. This CDR3 has 15 residues. Germline trimming cut 5 bases from V and 2 bases from J; bases unmatched to any gene: 3. CDR1 and CDR2 from the germline V gene are SGHTA and FQGNSA. CDR3 amino acids: CASSTQGTYNSPLHF. The CDR3 region has the DNA TGTGCCAGCAGCACACAGGGGACCTATAATTCACCCCTCCACTTT. The full variable domain, completed using reference TRBV7-2 and TRBJ1-6, is GAGVSQSPSNKVTEKGKDVELRCDPISGHTALYWYRQSLGQGLEFLIYFQGNSAPDKSGLPSDRFSAERTGGSVSTLTIQRTQQEDSAVYLCASSTQGTYNSPLHFGNGTRLTVT.

The chain couples TRBV6-5 to TRBJ1-2; D may be TRBD1 (5 bases). CDR1 and CDR2 (germline): MNHEY, SVGAGI. CDR3 size: 10 residues. Trimming removed 10 bases from V and 11 bases from J, with 14 bases in between. The CDR3 loop reads CATRDVGYTF. The CDR3 bases are TGTGCCACCAGGGATGTGGGGTACACCTTC.

The chain uses TRBV5-6 and TRBJ2-3; D is perhaps TRBD1 or TRBD2 (5 bases each). Germline lookup yields CDR1 SGHDT and CDR2 YYEEEE. Between the trimmed V and J ends, which lost 5 bases and 6 bases, there was a span of 10 bases. The CDR3 has 12 residues. The DNA for the CDR3 is TGTGCCAGCAGTGTGGGACGGGATACGCAGTATTTT. Translated, it gives CASSVGRDTQYF. Full variable domain (outside the CDR3, taken from reference TRBV5-6 and TRBJ2-3): DAGVTQSPTHLIKTRGQQVTLRCSPKSGHDTVSWYQQALGQGPQFIFQYYEEEERQRGNFPDRFSGHQFPNYSSELNVNALLLGDSALYLCASSVGRDTQYFGPGTRLTVL.

The chain employs TRBV7-9 and TRBJ1-5, with D maybe TRBD1 (5 bases). Germline values: CDR1 SEHNR, CDR2 FQNEAQ (reference sequence). The CDR3 has 13 amino acids. Trimming removed 3 bases from V and 5 bases from J, with 8 bases in between. The CDR3 is CASSLWGDQPQHF. CDR3 sequence (DNA): TGTGCCAGCAGCTTGTGGGGGGATCAGCCCCAGCATTTT.

This clone was counted once. The gene calls are TRBV29-1 and TRBJ1-2; D unclear. V shed 4 bases and J shed 0 bases, with 9 bases lying between them. CDR1 is SQVTM and CDR2 is ANQGSEA in the germline V gene. The length of the CDR3 is 13 residues. The CDR3 region is CSVGTVANYGYTF. The CDR3 region has the DNA TGCAGCGTTGGGACCGTGGCTAACTATGGCTACACCTTC. The entire variable domain, with the rest obtained from reference TRBV29-1 and TRBJ1-2, is as follows: SAVISQKPSRDICQRGTSLTIQCQVDSQVTMMFWYRQQPGQSLTLIATANQGSEATYESGFVIDKFPISRPNLTFSTLTVSNMSPEDSSIYLCSVGTVANYGYTFGSGTRLTVV.

Worth noting for this clone: This specimen includes other DNA sequences encoding the same CDR3. The chain recombines TRBV30 with TRBJ1-5; D is undetermined. Deletions cut 3 bases from V and 1 base from J, with 7 bases between. This CDR3 is 13 amino acids long. Germline V CDR1 and CDR2: GTSNPN, SVGIG (reference sequence). CDR3 DNA sequence: TGTGCCTGGAGCGGCGGAAGCAATCAGCCCCAGCATTTT. This codes for CAWSGGSNQPQHF. Filled out from reference TRBV30 and TRBJ1-5, the complete variable domain reads SQTIHQWPATLVQPVGSPLSLECTVEGTSNPNLYWYRQAAGRGLQLLFYSVGIGQISSEVPQNLSASRPQDRQFILSSKKLLLSDSGFYLCAWSGGSNQPQHFGDGTRLSIL.

This clone appeared a single time. The chain links TRBV4-2 to TRBJ1-6, with 10 bases aligning to TRBD1. Germline CDR1 LGHNA, CDR2 YNFKEQ. The CDR3 covers 15 residues. J lost 7 bases, V lost 6 bases, and 6 bases had no gene match. Here the CDR3 reads CASRWGQGWNSPLHF. As DNA, the CDR3 is TGTGCCAGCAGGTGGGGACAGGGGTGGAATTCACCCCTCCACTTT.

On this clone: Other DNA sequences in this sample translate to the same CDR3. The chain joins TRBV29-1 to TRBJ2-5; D unresolved. CDR1 and CDR2 from the germline V gene are SQVTM and ANQGSEA. The CDR3 extends over 11 amino acids. V dropped 7 bases and J dropped 4 bases, with 10 bases sitting between them. CDR3 amino acids: CSGGVSETQYF. CDR3 nucleotides: TGCAGCGGGGGTGTGTCAGAGACCCAGTACTTC.

The chain combines TRBV30 with TRBJ2-1; a weak D match, TRBD2 (5 bases). The CDR3 is 12 amino acids. Per germline, CDR1 GTSNPN and CDR2 SVGIG (reference sequence). V lost 3 bases and J lost 10, with 13 bases in between. CDR3 nucleotides: TGTGCCTGGAGCGATAGTGGGGAGGAGCAGTTCTTC. Protein product: CAWSDSGEEQFF.

The J gene is TRBJ2-5, the V gene TRBV15; the D gene is possibly TRBD1 (5 bases). Between the trimmed V and J ends, which lost 6 bases and 2 bases, there was a span of 10 bases. The CDR3 spans 13 residues. CDR1 is LNHNV and CDR2 is YYDKDF in the germline V gene (reference sequence). The CDR3, as DNA: TGTGCCACCAGAGGCCAGGGACAAGAGACCCAGTACTTC. This translates into CATRGQGQETQYF.

This clone was seen a handful of times. The V gene is TRBV30, the J gene TRBJ1-6, with TRBD1 as a possible D gene (5 bases). Germline V gene lookup returns CDR1 GTSNPN and CDR2 SVGIG (reference sequence). The CDR3 is 15 amino acids. V lost 2 bases and J 7 bases, leaving 15 bases between the germline ends. CDR3 protein: CAWSPQGLLNSPLHF. The CDR3 DNA follows: TGTGCCTGGAGTCCCCAGGGATTGCTAAATTCACCCCTCCACTTT.

V usage is TRBV2 and J usage is TRBJ2-5; a possible D gene is TRBD1 (6 bases). The tail of the sequence fits TRBJ2-7 better, so the J call may be wrong. CDR3 length: 15 residues. Germline CDR1 SNHLY, CDR2 FYNNEI. The CDR3 DNA reads TGTGCCAGCAGCGGGACCGGGACAAGGATCTACGAGCAGTACTTC. Translated, it gives CASSGTGTRIYEQYF.

This clone has a handful of counts. The chain joins TRBV7-9 to TRBJ1-6; D remains unclear. The CDR3 runs 12 residues. Looked up from germline, CDR1 is SEHNR and CDR2 is FQNEAQ (reference sequence). Trimming shortened V by 2 bases and J by 9 bases, and 5 bases separated the two germline ends. The CDR3 spells CASSLWLSPLHF. The CDR3 DNA is TGTGCCAGCAGCTTATGGCTTTCACCCCTCCACTTT.

This clone was seen a handful of times. The CDR3 coding sequence is TGCAGCGTTGCGGGACAGCTTCGTGAAGAGACCCAGTACTTC. This encodes CSVAGQLREETQYF. The chain is built from TRBV29-1 and TRBJ2-5; 7 bases line up with TRBD1. This CDR3 has 14 residues. Per germline, CDR1 SQVTM and CDR2 ANQGSEA. V lost 4 bases to trimming and J lost 3 bases; unmatched junction nucleotides: 8.